The T cell receptor (beta chain) described here comes from a study of OX40 agonist ivuxolimab in advanced cancers. The ends were cut back, 0 bases at V and 3 bases at J, with 12 bases in the middle. Germline CDR1 SGHNT, CDR2 YYREEE (reference sequence). This CDR3 has 15 residues. Clones were read by immunoSEQ multiplex PCR, and TCRdb kept only the in-frame ones, dropping some. The table lists 22,000 or so clones, roughly 84% of them singletons. This clone was recorded a few times. This TCR was recovered from an adult with an advanced solid tumor such as melanoma, head and neck, liver or kidney cancer. The sequencing here drew on CD4+ or CD8+ T cells sorted from blood, taken in a trial of the OX40 agonist ivuxolimab. The chain joins TRBV5-4 to TRBJ1-1, with D possibly matching TRBD1 (6 bases). The DNA for the CDR3 is TGTGCCAGCAGCTTGGAGGCAGGGGATTACACTGAAGCTTTCTTT. It yields the protein CASSLEAGDYTEAFF.